The text below deals with one TCR beta chain. Profiling relied on immunoSEQ multiplex PCR, and the TCRdb table lists in-frame clones only, not all of them. The repertoire holds tens of thousands of clones, with 70% to 90% as singletons. The germline gives CDR1 MNHEY, CDR2 SVGEGT. The CDR3 is 14 amino acids. Trimming left V 2 bases short and J 6 bases short, with 13 bases between. This sample is drawn from a study of blood T cell repertoires in COVID-19. Turning to the study itself: Italy, Spain and the United States were the sources of the convalescent and acute COVID-19 samples. In each case, the material was cDNA or gDNA derived from T cells, B-cell-depleted T cells, or PBMCs.

Material: peripheral blood. The chain is built from TRBV6-2 or TRBV6-3 and TRBJ1-2, with D possibly matching TRBD1 (5 bases). This TCR derives from a man aged 60 to 75 with acute or convalescent COVID-19. CDR3 nucleotide sequence: TGTGCCAGCAGTTACGGGAACCGGGGGAATGGCTACACCTTC. This encodes CASSYGNRGNGYTF.